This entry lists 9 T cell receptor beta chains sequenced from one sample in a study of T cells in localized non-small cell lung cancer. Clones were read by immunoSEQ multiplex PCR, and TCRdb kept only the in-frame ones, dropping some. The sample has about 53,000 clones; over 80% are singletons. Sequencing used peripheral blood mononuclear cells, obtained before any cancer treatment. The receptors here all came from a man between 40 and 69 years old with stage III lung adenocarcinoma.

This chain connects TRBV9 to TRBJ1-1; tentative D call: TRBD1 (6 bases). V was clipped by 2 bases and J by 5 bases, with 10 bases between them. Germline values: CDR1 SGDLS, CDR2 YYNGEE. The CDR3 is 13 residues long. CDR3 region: CASSVWDKTEAFF. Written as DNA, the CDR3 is TGTGCCAGCAGCGTCTGGGACAAAACTGAAGCTTTCTTT. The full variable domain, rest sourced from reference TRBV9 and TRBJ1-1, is DSGVTQTPKHLITATGQRVTLRCSPRSGDLSVYWYQQSLDQGLQFLIQYYNGEERAKGNILERFSAQQFPDLHSELNLSSLELGDSALYFCASSVWDKTEAFFGQGTRLTVV.

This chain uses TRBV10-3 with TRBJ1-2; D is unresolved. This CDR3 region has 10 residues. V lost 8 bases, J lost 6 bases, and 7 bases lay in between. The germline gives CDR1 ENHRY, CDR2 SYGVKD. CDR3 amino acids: CAISGNGYTF. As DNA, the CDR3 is TGTGCCATCTCGGGTAATGGCTACACCTTC.

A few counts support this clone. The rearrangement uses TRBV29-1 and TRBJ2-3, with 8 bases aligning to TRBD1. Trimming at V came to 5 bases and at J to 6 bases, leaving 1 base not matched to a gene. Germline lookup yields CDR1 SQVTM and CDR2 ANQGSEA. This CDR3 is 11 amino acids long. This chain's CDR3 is CSVQGADTQYF. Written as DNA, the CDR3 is TGCAGCGTTCAGGGGGCCGATACGCAGTATTTT.

CDR3 loop: CSVEDPGNYGYTF. The CDR3 bases are TGCAGCGTTGAAGATCCGGGGAACTATGGCTACACCTTC. The rearrangement uses TRBV29-1 and TRBJ1-2; D call uncertain. The CDR3 loop spans 13 amino acids. Germline CDR1 SQVTM, CDR2 ANQGSEA. V lost 0 bases and J 2 bases, leaving 7 bases between the germline ends.

The CDR3 spells CASSPPNRGGPYEQYF. The DNA of the CDR3 is TGTGCCAGCTCACCCCCGAACAGGGGGGGCCCCTACGAGCAGTACTTC. The V gene is TRBV18, the J gene TRBJ2-7, with D perhaps matching TRBD1 (8 bases). The CDR3 contains 16 residues. Germline V CDR1 and CDR2: KGHSH, LQKENI. With 3 bases removed from V and 2 bases from J, the gap between germline ends came to 17 bases.

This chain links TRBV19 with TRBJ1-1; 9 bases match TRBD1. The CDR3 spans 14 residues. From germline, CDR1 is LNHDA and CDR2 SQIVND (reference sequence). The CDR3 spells CATTGGVLRTEAFF. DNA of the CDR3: TGTGCGACGACAGGGGGGGTGTTACGCACTGAAGCTTTCTTT.

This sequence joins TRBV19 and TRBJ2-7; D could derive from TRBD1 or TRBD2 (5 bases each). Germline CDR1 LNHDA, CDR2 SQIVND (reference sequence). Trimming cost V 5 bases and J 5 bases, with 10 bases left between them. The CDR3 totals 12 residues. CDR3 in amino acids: CASSVGTDEQYF. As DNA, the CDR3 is TGTGCCAGTAGTGTCGGGACGGACGAGCAGTACTTC.

The DNA of the CDR3 is TGTGCCAGTAGTCAGGGACAGGGGGCCAGTTCACCCCTCCACTTT. This sequence encodes CASSQGQGASSPLHF. The chain carries TRBV19 and TRBJ1-6; 12 nucleotides agree with TRBD1. This CDR3 has 15 residues. CDR1 and CDR2 from the germline V gene are LNHDA and SQIVND (reference sequence). V lost 5 bases and J lost 9; bases outside the gene matches: 5.

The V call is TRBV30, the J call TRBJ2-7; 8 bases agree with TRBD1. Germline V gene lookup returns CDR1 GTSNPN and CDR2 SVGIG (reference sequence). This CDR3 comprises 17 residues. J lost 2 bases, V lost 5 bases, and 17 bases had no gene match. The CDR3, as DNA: TGTGCCTGGTCGCTTCCTCCAGGGCAGGGGGCGACCTACGAGCAGTACTTC. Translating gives CAWSLPPGQGATYEQYF.